This TCR beta chain was identified during a study of blood T cell repertoires in COVID-19. Overall study: PBMCs, B-cell-depleted T cells, or T cells provided the cDNA or gDNA that made up the material.

Per the authors' pipeline: By means of reference gene primer amplification, nucleated cell counts were estimated. Clones were read by immunoSEQ multiplex PCR, and TCRdb kept only the in-frame ones, dropping some. The V and J calls and clone size were taken over from that table, and D and trimming were inferred from the DNA. The table records roughly 70,000 clones, 75% to 90% of them present only once. The CDR3 is 16 amino acids. This sequence joins TRBV21-1 and TRBJ2-2; the table's D gene call, TRBD2, was not cross checked with the DNA. TRBV21-1 constitutes a pseudogene. Sequencing input: peripheral blood. The source is a woman aged 80 or older with active COVID-19. The CDR3 loop is CASSPGLAENTGELFF. The CDR3 DNA is TGTGCCAGTTCGCCGGGACTAGCGGAGAACACCGGGGAGCTGTTTTTT.